This T cell receptor (beta chain) was obtained from a study of CD8 T cells in Susac syndrome (dated by TCRdb to between 2018 and 2021). The study in broad terms: Whether CD8+ T cell activation and differentiation in Susac syndrome was antigen driven was tested using repertoire sequencing. The clonality of the CD8+ T cell repertoire was compared across approximately twelve healthy donors, roughly 14 Susac syndrome patients and under 17 multiple sclerosis patients. The paper as a whole reports these results and caveats: The number of individuals in the TCR sequencing and HLA analysis was recognized as being relatively small.

RNA was extracted with the RNeasy kit and roughly 0.45 to 1 ug was reverse transcribed using random hexamers. The immunoSEQ multiplex PCR assay, which covers 54 Vbeta and 13 Jbeta segments, was used to amplify TCR beta CDR3 regions. To correct PCR amplification bias, a synthetic template baseline was used for both primer optimization and computational correction. Per the source publication's procedure: Reads were assigned to V, D and J genes according to IMGT and analyzed in immunoSEQ Analyzer, with only productive sequences retained. Clonality was calculated as one minus the Shannon entropy normalized by log2 of the number of productive unique sequences. For each patient and control, public and private clones were evaluated within the 100 most prevalent clones. Clones were defined as Susac-specific when absent from the healthy and MS cohorts, from approximately 1,100 published viral clones and from other ImmuneACCESS disease sequences. TCRdb ran its own pipeline on the public reads, namely fastp trimming at Q25 and MiXCR clone calling, and kept in-frame beta chains. Entries are consolidated by CDR3 protein sequence, retaining the most common genes and DNA. The V and J calls, along with clone size, are taken from TCRdb and not from the paper's own processing. The sample table contains approximately 120,000 distinct CDR3 sequences; only one count was recorded for 92% of them. The top ten clonotypes cover over 0.1% of the sample.

Peripheral blood CD8+ and CD4+ T cells from healthy donors, Susac syndrome patients and multiple sclerosis patients were profiled by high-throughput TCR beta sequencing. Healthy donors were included as age- and sex-matched controls. Bulk CD8+ and CD4+ T cells were purified magnetically by negative isolation, whereas CD8+ TEMRA cells were enriched by FACS. Blood was drawn into EDTA tubes, processed within 24 hours, and PBMCs were isolated by density gradient centrifugation. PBMCs intended for TCR sequencing were cryopreserved in liquid nitrogen and were subsequently thawed in a 37 degrees C water bath. Purity of sorted or isolated CD4+, CD8+ and CD8+ TEMRA cells was at least 90%. With respect to this clonotype: No cognate antigen has been identified for it. No per-base quality is available; no much larger clone lies one base away.

V is cut by 4 bases and J by 7 bases, and the space between the germline ends is 11 bases. CDR1 is given as LGHDT and CDR2 as YNNKEL, both from the germline V gene (reference sequence). The CDR3 covers 12 residues, taking in both the cysteine and the phenylalanine. This entry keeps only the CDR3 DNA: 36 bases, framed from base 1. The V and J genes are TRBV3-1 and TRBJ2-7; 5 matching bases give a weak D call of TRBD2. The sample comprised CD8+ T cells from PBMCs. This TCR was sampled from a human donor in good health. The CDR3 loop reads CASSPRPGEQYF. The nucleotide sequence reads as follows: TGTGCCAGCAGCCCCCGCCCGGGGGAGCAGTACTTC.